A selection of T cell receptor beta chains follows, all from one sample in a study of control samples from healthy donors and cancer patients. Sequencing used immunoSEQ multiplex PCR; TCRdb keeps in-frame clones, though not all of them. Of 170,000 or so clones listed, 75% to 95% are singletons. The sample comprised blood. The receptors stem from a woman in her 40s in good health. The CDR3 runs from the conserved cysteine through the conserved F or W. D genes are given only for firm matches.

. TRBV5-1 CASSFHRDGYEQYF
TRBD2 TRBV3-1/TRBV3-2 CASSQESGGAYEQYF
. TRBV5-1 CASSLTGERQPQHF
. TRBV5-1 CASSRGSRGETQYF
TRBD1 TRBV5-6 CASSLLSDRDDYTF
TRBD1 TRBV9 CASSPWGQGSTEAFF
. TRBV5-4 CASSPGTLYEQYF
. TRBV7-8 CASSLGTDSGNTIYF
TRBD2 TRBV27 CASKDRAGGPLDEQFF
. TRBV19 CASSMSSNQPQHF
. TRBV3-1/TRBV3-2 CASSHSGSNYGYTF
. TRBV6-5 CATERGGGNSPLHF
TRBD2 TRBV5-1 CASSQMTSGSSYEQYF